A single sample gave rise to the 4 T cell receptor beta chains below, sequenced in a study of OX40 agonist ivuxolimab in advanced cancers. Here immunoSEQ multiplex PCR was the method, and the copy in TCRdb shows in-frame clones only, minus some. The sample has under 30,000 clones; around 84% are singletons. The source material was CD4+ or CD8+ T cells sorted from blood, sampled in a trial of the OX40 agonist ivuxolimab. These TCRs come from an adult with an advanced solid tumor such as melanoma, head and neck, liver or kidney cancer.

This chain uses TRBV27 with TRBJ2-6; D remains ambiguous. Germline-derived CDR1 and CDR2 are MNHEY and SMNVEV (reference sequence). This CDR3 comprises 16 residues. Trimming left V 1 base short and J 1 base short, with 8 bases between. CDR3 residues: CASSLYGASGANVLTF. The CDR3 region has the DNA TGTGCCAGCAGTTTATACGGAGCTTCTGGGGCCAACGTCCTGACTTTC.

The V call is TRBV7-9, the J call TRBJ2-4; the D is unclear. The CDR3 has 15 residues. CDR1 and CDR2 (germline): SEHNR, FQNEAQ (reference sequence). The germline V and J ends were trimmed by 11 bases and 0 bases, with 17 bases remaining between them. CDR3 sequence reads: CAPPSGHLAKNIQYF. The CDR3 nucleotides read TGTGCCCCCCCGTCAGGCCATCTAGCCAAAAACATTCAGTACTTC.

A note on this clone: Mismatch with germline at one junction end may stem from a read error. The rearrangement links TRBV7-7 to TRBJ1-1; no firm D call. The CDR3 loop spans 13 amino acids. CDR1 and CDR2 (germline): SSHAT, FNYEAQ (reference sequence). The CDR3 here is CASSLARFTEAFF. The CDR3 region has the DNA TGTGCTAGCAGCTTAGCGAGATTCACTGAAGCTTTCTTT.

This rearrangement joins TRBV7-3 to TRBJ2-3, with D tentatively TRBD2 (6 bases). Germline CDR1 reads SGHTA; CDR2 reads FQGTGA. The V end was cut by 5 bases, the J end by 0 bases, with 15 bases between. The CDR3 loop spans 16 amino acids. The CDR3 region is CASSLLAGSSTDTQYF. In nucleotides, the CDR3 is TGTGCCAGCAGCCTTTTGGCGGGATCTAGCACAGATACGCAGTATTTT.